This passage covers 25 T cell receptor beta chains from one sample sequenced in a study of shared T cell receptors in the human thymus. Assay used: immunoSEQ multiplex PCR; TCRdb lists only in-frame clones, some missing. The sample includes hundreds of thousands of clones, 70% to 90% seen only once; the top ten take 0.0095% to 0.011%. Another study also made use of these data, one on human thymus T cells.

The specimen was thymocytes. These receptors were collected from a boy younger than two with a congenital heart defect.

In this sample, this clone turned up once. V and J are TRBV25-1 and TRBJ2-3; 7 bases match TRBD2. The CDR3 covers 17 residues. Germline loops: CDR1 MGHDK, CDR2 SYGVNS. Germline trimming cut 3 bases from V and 1 base from J; bases unmatched to any gene: 10. CDR3 bases: TGTGCCAGCAGTGATAGACTAGCTGGGGCAGGCACAGATACGCAGTATTTT. It encodes CASSDRLAGAGTDTQYF.

The chain's CDR3 is CASSFPRTTTDTQYF. CDR3 bases: TGTGCCAGCAGCTTCCCGAGGACTACCACAGATACGCAGTATTTT. The J gene is TRBJ2-3, the V gene TRBV7-2, with D perhaps TRBD2 (6 bases). V was trimmed by 3 bases and J by 2 bases, leaving 12 bases between them. CDR1 is SGHTA and CDR2 is FQGNSA in the germline V gene. This CDR3 contains 15 residues.

This sequence joins TRBV5-6 and TRBJ1-2; D is ambiguous. The V and J ends lost 1 base and 0 bases respectively, with 7 bases between them. CDR1 and CDR2 (germline): SGHDT, YYEEEE. The CDR3 loop spans 14 amino acids. The CDR3 reads CASSLSGPNYGYTF. CDR3 coding DNA: TGTGCCAGCAGCTTGAGCGGGCCTAACTATGGCTACACCTTC. Supplemented by reference TRBV5-6 and TRBJ1-2, the full variable domain reads DAGVTQSPTHLIKTRGQQVTLRCSPKSGHDTVSWYQQALGQGPQFIFQYYEEEERQRGNFPDRFSGHQFPNYSSELNVNALLLGDSALYLCASSLSGPNYGYTFGSGTRLTVV.

The chain employs TRBV6-5 and TRBJ2-7, with a weak D call TRBD2 (5 bases). Trimming cost V 4 bases and J 6 bases, with 22 bases left between them. Germline V CDR1 and CDR2: MNHEY, SVGAGI. The CDR3 consists of 16 residues. Here the CDR3 reads CASSSLPRSGMCEQYF. Here the CDR3 DNA reads TGTGCCAGCAGTTCCCTCCCGAGGTCGGGGATGTGCGAGCAGTACTTC.

This clone was detected once. This chain joins TRBV7-9 and TRBJ1-2; the D gene is possibly TRBD1 (5 bases). This CDR3 region has 12 residues. V lost 5 bases, J lost 8 bases, and 12 bases lay in between. Germline V gives CDR1 SEHNR, CDR2 FQNEAQ (reference sequence). The CDR3 reads CASSPLGGGYTF. The CDR3 DNA is TGTGCCAGCAGCCCCTTGGGGGGAGGCTACACCTTC.

The CDR3 here is CASSPGTSGAATGELFF. CDR3 DNA sequence: TGTGCCAGTAGTCCCGGGACTAGCGGAGCTGCCACCGGGGAGCTGTTTTTT. This chain links TRBV19 with TRBJ2-2, with 11 bases aligning to TRBD2. Germline CDR1 reads LNHDA; CDR2 reads SQIVND (reference sequence). Trimming took 5 bases from V and 4 from J; bases not matched to a gene: 9. CDR3 size: 17 residues.

V and J are TRBV29-1 and TRBJ2-7; TRBD2 agrees at 11 bases. The CDR3 is made up of 16 amino acids. CDR1 SQVTM and CDR2 ANQGSEA come from the germline V gene. Trimming at V came to 3 bases and at J to 2 bases, leaving 9 bases not matched to a gene. CDR3 in amino acids: CSVEGGLAGGAYEQYF. As DNA, the CDR3 is TGCAGCGTTGAGGGGGGGCTAGCGGGAGGTGCCTACGAGCAGTACTTC.

The rearrangement uses TRBV4-2 and TRBJ2-4, with 8 bases aligning to TRBD2. CDR3 size: 16 residues. Germline V gene sequence: CDR1 LGHNA, CDR2 YNFKEQ. The trim removed 4 bases at V and 1 base at J, leaving 6 bases unmatched. The CDR3 loop is CASSPSTGGAKNIQYF. Here the CDR3 DNA reads TGTGCCAGCAGCCCCTCAACGGGAGGGGCCAAAAACATTCAGTACTTC.

The chain is built from TRBV28 and TRBJ1-5; D gene unclear. The V end was cut by 1 base, the J end by 1 base, with 8 bases between. CDR1 is MDHEN and CDR2 is SYDVKM in the germline V gene. There are 15 residues in the CDR3. CDR3 in DNA: TGTGCCAGCAGTTTATCCCTAGAAAGCAATCAGCCCCAGCATTTT. As protein: CASSLSLESNQPQHF.

The chain is built from TRBV6-5 and TRBJ2-2, with 11 positions matching TRBD2. V gave up 4 bases and J gave up 4 bases; unmatched junction bases: 5. The CDR3 contains 16 residues. Germline lookup yields CDR1 MNHEY and CDR2 SVGAGI. The CDR3 region is CASSLGTSGRTGELFF. For the CDR3, the DNA is TGTGCCAGCAGTTTGGGGACTAGCGGTCGCACCGGGGAGCTGTTTTTT.

The V call is TRBV5-3, the J call TRBJ2-7, with D unclear. TRBV5-3 is identified as an open reading frame with a role that is uncertain. Trimming shortened V by 2 bases and J by 1 base, and 4 bases separated the two germline ends. The CDR3 covers 12 residues. The CDR3 spells CARSFSSYEQYF. As DNA, the CDR3 is TGTGCCAGAAGCTTCTCTTCCTACGAGCAGTACTTC.

Turning to this clone: The sample carries other DNA sequences with the same CDR3. The rearrangement uses TRBV4-3 and TRBJ1-4; 7 bases fit TRBD1. The germline V gene encodes CDR1 LGHNA and CDR2 YSLEER. The V segment lost 3 bases and the J segment 0 bases; nucleotides outside the gene matches: 4. The length of the CDR3 is 16 residues. CDR3 DNA sequence: TGCGCCAGCAGCCAGGGTGACAGGGCAACTAATGAAAAACTGTTTTTT. Protein sequence: CASSQGDRATNEKLFF.

This sequence joins TRBV2 and TRBJ2-1, with D possibly TRBD2 on 5 matching bases. The CDR3 is 15 residues long. V lost 4 bases and J 9 bases, leaving 19 bases between the germline ends. Germline lookup yields CDR1 SNHLY and CDR2 FYNNEI. The CDR3 reads CASSVGVLSAGEQFF. In nucleotides, the CDR3 is TGTGCCAGCAGTGTGGGAGTTCTATCCGCGGGTGAGCAGTTCTTC.

The chain recombines TRBV15 with TRBJ2-5; 7 bases match TRBD1. Trimming cost V 1 base and J 5 bases; bases outside gene matches: 10. Germline values: CDR1 LNHNV, CDR2 YYDKDF (reference sequence). This CDR3 spans 16 amino acids. DNA for the CDR3: TGTGCCACCAGCAGAGGACAGAGGGGGCAGGGTGAGACCCAGTACTTC. It encodes CATSRGQRGQGETQYF. The entire variable domain, with the rest obtained from reference TRBV15 and TRBJ2-5, is as follows: DAMVIQNPRYQVTQFGKPVTLSCSQTLNHNVMYWYQQKSSQAPKLLFHYYDKDFNNEADTPDNFQSRRPNTSFCFLDIRSPGLGDTAMYLCATSRGQRGQGETQYFGPGTRLLVL.

The CDR3 DNA is TGCGCCAGCAGTGAGGAACATGGCAATGAGCAGTTCTTC. Protein product: CASSEEHGNEQFF. V gene TRBV10-1 combines with J gene TRBJ2-1; D ambiguous. The V gene's germline CDR1 is WNHNN and CDR2 SYGVQD (reference sequence). Trimming left V 2 bases short and J 6 bases short, with 8 bases between. This CDR3 is built from 13 residues.

This clone occurred a few times. The chain employs TRBV6-1 and TRBJ2-5; TRBD2 agrees at 7 bases. V gave up 8 bases and J gave up 5 bases; unmatched junction bases: 11. CDR3 length equals 14 residues. Germline V gene sequence: CDR1 MNHNS, CDR2 SASEGT. DNA for the CDR3: TGTGCCAGCGGACACGAAGCGGGAAGGGAGACCCAGTACTTC. This encodes CASGHEAGRETQYF.

This chain joins TRBV5-5 and TRBJ2-7; 7 bases agree with TRBD2. Germline CDR1 and CDR2: SGHKS and YYEKEE (reference sequence). This CDR3 contains 13 residues. V dropped 2 bases and J dropped 3; count of bases not matched to a gene: 2. CDR3 residues: CASSFERGYEQYF. The CDR3 DNA reads TGTGCCAGCAGCTTCGAGCGGGGCTACGAGCAGTACTTC.

The V gene is TRBV7-2, the J gene TRBJ2-7, with TRBD2 identical over 12 bases. V shed 5 bases and J 0 bases; nucleotides not matched to a gene: 8. The CDR3 loop spans 17 amino acids. CDR1 SGHTA and CDR2 FQGNSA come from the germline V gene. CDR3 in amino acids: CASSLGTSGLSSYEQYF. CDR3 coding DNA: TGTGCCAGCAGCCTCGGGACTAGCGGGCTGAGCTCCTACGAGCAGTACTTC.

The chain recombines TRBV27 with TRBJ1-5; 8 bases line up with TRBD1. Germline assignment: CDR1 MNHEY and CDR2 SMNVEV (reference sequence). The CDR3 has 16 amino acids. V trimming: 0 bases; J trimming: 5 bases; junction bases outside the gene matches: 6. CDR3 bases: TGTGCCAGCAGTTTATCGGGGGACAGGCCCTATCAGCCCCAGCATTTT. Amino acids: CASSLSGDRPYQPQHF.

The chain links TRBV11-3 to TRBJ1-4; D is perhaps TRBD1 (6 bases). The CDR3 runs 14 residues. In germline, CDR1 is SGHNT, CDR2 YENEEA. The V and J ends lost 5 bases and 7 bases respectively, with 14 bases between them. CDR3 loop: CASSLGGAREKLFF. The CDR3 DNA sequence: TGTGCCAGCAGCCTGGGGGGGGCGCGTGAAAAACTGTTTTTT.

For this clone: One end of the junction is discordant with germline, which a read error may explain. The chain links TRBV5-1 to TRBJ2-5; 9 bases agree with TRBD2. This CDR3 is built from 16 residues. Germline-derived CDR1 and CDR2 are SGHRS and YFSETQ. CDR3 bases: TGCGCCAGCCGAAAATGGGGCGGGAGGGCCCAAAAGACCCAGTACTTC. It translates to CASRKWGGRAQKTQYF.

The CDR3 DNA reads TGTGCCAGCAGCGTGGACAGGGTGGAGGTCAATGAGCAGTTCTTC. Its translation: CASSVDRVEVNEQFF. This sequence joins TRBV7-9 and TRBJ2-1; 8 nucleotides line up with TRBD1. CDR1 is SEHNR, CDR2 FQNEAQ, per germline (reference sequence). The CDR3 is made up of 15 amino acids. V shed 5 bases, J shed 6 bases, and the junction held 9 bases outside the gene matches.

The chain joins TRBV4-1 to TRBJ2-5, with D unclear. With 6 bases removed from V and 1 base from J, the gap between germline ends came to 15 bases. Germline-derived CDR1 and CDR2 are MGHRA and YSYEKL. This CDR3 contains 15 residues. This chain's CDR3 is CASRASRRPQETQYF. CDR3 nucleotide sequence: TGCGCCAGCAGGGCCAGCCGGCGGCCCCAAGAGACCCAGTACTTC.

V is TRBV7-2 and J is TRBJ1-4; 8 bases are shared with TRBD1. This CDR3 has 17 amino acids. V was clipped by 5 bases and J by 2 bases; unmatched bases: 10. Germline V gives CDR1 SGHTA, CDR2 FQGNSA. The CDR3 sequence is CASSPQGGRFTNEKLFF. The CDR3 DNA is TGTGCCAGCAGCCCACAGGGGGGACGCTTCACTAATGAAAAACTGTTTTTT.

The CDR3 sequence is CASSRLLPHWGGAGVPRETQYF. The CDR3 DNA is TGTGCCAGCAGCCGCTTGTTGCCCCACTGGGGGGGGGCGGGAGTCCCGAGGGAGACCCAGTACTTC. This chain joins TRBV4-2 and TRBJ2-5, with a weak D call TRBD2 (7 bases). This CDR3 has 22 amino acids. From germline, CDR1 is LGHNA and CDR2 YNFKEQ. V was shortened by 4 bases and J by 5 bases, with 38 bases between the two germline ends.